This TCR beta chain is drawn from a study of blood T cell repertoires in COVID-19. Turning to the study itself: Sites in the United States, Italy and Spain provided acute and convalescent COVID-19 samples. T cells, B-cell-depleted T cells, or PBMCs provided the cDNA or gDNA that served as material.

Per the study methods: Reference gene primer amplification gave estimated nucleated cell counts. Libraries were prepared by immunoSEQ multiplex PCR; TCRdb keeps only in-frame clonotypes and omits some of them. Clone size and the V and J calls come from that table; the DNA yielded D and trimming. The table has tens of thousands of clones, 65% to 90% seen once. The CDR3 loop spans 13 amino acids. Trimming shortened V by 10 bases and J by 4 bases, and 16 bases separated the two germline ends. Germline V CDR1 and CDR2: SGHRS, YFSETQ. The sequencing sample was made of peripheral blood. The rearrangement links TRBV5-1 to TRBJ2-3; a possible D gene is TRBD1 (5 bases). The TCR originated in a woman older than 75 with active or convalescent COVID-19. The chain's CDR3 is CAGAGDSADTQYF. The CDR3, as DNA: TGCGCCGGGGCCGGTGACTCGGCAGATACGCAGTATTTT.